Listed here are 15 T cell receptor beta chains from one sample, sequenced in a study of control samples from healthy donors and cancer patients. Sequencing was performed with immunoSEQ multiplex PCR; in TCRdb, only in-frame clones are kept and a portion is missing. The repertoire holds some 150,000 clones, with just under 95% as singletons. The sample comprised blood. Receptor source: a woman aged 55-70 years in good health.

The J gene is TRBJ2-5, the V gene TRBV7-3; a possible D gene is TRBD2 (5 bases). The V gene lost 3 bases and the J gene lost 5 bases, with 16 bases spanning the gap. Germline CDR1 SGHTA, CDR2 FQGTGA. CDR3 size: 15 residues. CDR3 sequence (DNA): TGTGCCAGCAGCTTTTTCCCCACTCGGGGTGAGACCCAGTACTTC. Protein product: CASSFFPTRGETQYF.

This chain links TRBV3-1 (or the pseudogene TRBV3-2) with TRBJ1-1; possible D gene TRBD1, 5 bases. The CDR3 runs 12 residues. The germline V gene has CDR1 LGHDT and CDR2 YNNKEL (reference sequence). Between the trimmed V and J ends, which lost 1 base and 8 bases, there was a span of 8 bases. Here the CDR3 DNA reads TGTGCCAGCAGCCAAGGGGACTCGGAAGCTTTCTTT. This sequence encodes CASSQGDSEAFF.

This chain joins TRBV6-6 and TRBJ1-6; D not resolved. The CDR3 extends over 12 amino acids. Trimming stripped 5 bases from V and 8 bases from J, with 7 bases between. Germline assignment: CDR1 MNHNY and CDR2 SVGAGI (reference sequence). CDR3 loop: CASSASDSPLHF. The CDR3 nucleotides read TGTGCCAGCAGTGCTTCCGATTCACCCCTCCACTTT.

This clone has just one count. For the CDR3, the DNA is TGTGCCAGCAGTCCAATCGGGACCGCCCTGGGGACCCAGTACTTC. This gives the protein CASSPIGTALGTQYF. The rearrangement links TRBV28 to TRBJ2-5; D is tentatively TRBD1 or TRBD2 (5 bases each). CDR1 and CDR2 from the germline V gene are MDHEN and SYDVKM. The CDR3 loop spans 15 amino acids. The germline V and J ends were trimmed by 5 bases and 7 bases, with 20 bases remaining between them.

The chain recombines TRBV5-8 with TRBJ1-3, with D hard to call. Germline V gene sequence: CDR1 SGHTS, CDR2 YDEGEE. V gave up 1 base and J gave up 0 bases, with 8 bases separating them. This CDR3 comprises 15 residues. The CDR3, as DNA: TGTGCCAGCAGCTTGTCAAGTTCCTCTGGAAACACCATATATTTT. Translation gives CASSLSSSSGNTIYF. The full variable domain, its missing parts supplied by reference TRBV5-8 and TRBJ1-3, is EAGVTQSPTHLIKTRGQQATLRCSPISGHTSVYWYQQALGLGLQFLLWYDEGEERNRGNFPPRFSGRQFPNYSSELNVNALELEDSALYLCASSLSSSSGNTIYFGEGSWLTVV.

The rearrangement links TRBV30 to TRBJ1-2; tentatively, D is TRBD1 (5 bases). The CDR3 has 12 amino acids. Trimming took off 3 bases at V and 8 bases at J, with 13 bases between the two ends. Germline V CDR1 and CDR2: GTSNPN, SVGIG (reference sequence). Written as DNA, the CDR3 is TGTGCCTGGAGCTTGACAGCAAGAGGCTACACCTTC. This encodes CAWSLTARGYTF.

This clone is deemed medium-sized. The chain is built from TRBV5-1 and TRBJ1-1, with D tentatively TRBD1 (5 bases). The CDR3 spans 17 residues. Trimming took 5 bases from V and 5 from J, leaving 25 bases between them. Looked up from germline, CDR1 is SGHRS and CDR2 is YFSETQ. The CDR3 DNA sequence: TGCGCCAGCAGAAAGATAACGACGGGCGGGGGTAGTACTGAAGCTTTCTTT. The encoded protein is CASRKITTGGGSTEAFF.

The chain joins TRBV5-1 to TRBJ2-7, with 10 positions matching TRBD2. Unmatched junction bases numbered 3, after V lost 0 bases and J lost 3 bases. From germline, CDR1 is SGHRS and CDR2 YFSETQ. The CDR3 length is 15 residues. The CDR3 nucleotides are TGCGCCAGCAGCTTGGGTCTAGCGGGGGACTACGAGCAGTACTTC. Its translation is CASSLGLAGDYEQYF.

The rearrangement uses TRBV4-1 and TRBJ1-1; 8 bases align to TRBD1. V shed 1 base and J 1 base; nucleotides not matched to a gene: 8. This CDR3 contains 17 residues. The germline gives CDR1 MGHRA, CDR2 YSYEKL. In DNA form, the CDR3 reads TGCGCCAGCAGCCAAGGGACAGGGTTTTTTGGGAACACTGAAGCTTTCTTT. Translation: CASSQGTGFFGNTEAFF.

V gene TRBV28 combines with J gene TRBJ2-3; D is possibly TRBD2 (6 bases). Trimming took off 5 bases at V and 5 bases at J, with 23 bases between the two ends. Germline lookup yields CDR1 MDHEN and CDR2 SYDVKM. This CDR3 spans 17 amino acids. CDR3 nucleotides: TGTGCCAGCAGTGGTACTGTAGCGCGGAGGGGCAAAGATACGCAGTATTTT. Translated, it gives CASSGTVARRGKDTQYF.

This clone has just one count. The chain has TRBV12-3 or TRBV12-4 and TRBJ2-3; D uncertain. V was cut by 5 bases and J by 2 bases, with 8 bases left in between. The CDR3 has 13 residues. DNA of the CDR3: TGTGCCAGCAGTACCAGACCCACAGATACGCAGTATTTT. Amino acids: CASSTRPTDTQYF.

The rearrangement links TRBV7-9 to TRBJ1-2, with a possible D match to TRBD1 (5 bases). Trimming removed 5 bases from V and 3 bases from J, with 22 bases in between. The CDR3 contains 17 residues. CDR1 is SEHNR, CDR2 FQNEAQ, per germline (reference sequence). CDR3 loop: CASSVVFKPGADYGYTF. CDR3 DNA: TGTGCCAGCAGCGTGGTTTTTAAGCCCGGGGCGGACTATGGCTACACCTTC.

J is TRBJ2-1 and V is TRBV4-2, with D possibly called TRBD1 or TRBD2 (6 bases each). The V gene's germline CDR1 is LGHNA and CDR2 YNFKEQ. The CDR3 consists of 15 residues. The V and J ends lost 0 bases and 5 bases respectively, with 11 bases between them. CDR3 in DNA: TGTGCCAGCAGCCAAGACTACGGGGGCAACAATGAGCAGTTCTTC. It specifies CASSQDYGGNNEQFF.

The chain recombines TRBV6-5 with TRBJ1-2, with a weak D call TRBD1 (5 bases). The V end was cut by 0 bases, the J end by 6 bases, with 14 bases between. This CDR3 is 15 amino acids long. CDR1 and CDR2 (germline): MNHEY, SVGAGI. The CDR3 DNA is TGTGCCAGCAGTTACTCGGTGGGTCAGGGCCATGGCTACACCTTC. Its translation: CASSYSVGQGHGYTF.

This chain joins TRBV6-4 and TRBJ1-2; D is perhaps TRBD1 (5 bases). Per germline, CDR1 MRHNA and CDR2 SNTAGT. The CDR3 contains 13 residues. V was shortened by 4 bases and J by 5 bases, with 11 bases between the two germline ends. CDR3 protein: CASSVSGQYGYTF. The CDR3 region has the DNA TGTGCCAGCAGTGTTTCAGGGCAATATGGCTACACCTTC.